The following is a TCR beta chain sequence with its context. PCR involved 60 Vbeta and 13 Jbeta primers. Assay used: immunoSEQ multiplex PCR; TCRdb lists only in-frame clones, some missing. This sample has some 140,000 clones, with 70% to 85% found just once. The source of the sample is a study of cytomegalovirus exposure and HLA in healthy donors. The CDR3 consists of 12 residues. The V gene's germline CDR1 is LGHNT and CDR2 FRNRAP. Trimming took off 10 bases at V and 5 bases at J, with 9 bases between the two ends. The clonotype originates from a woman between 45 and 65 years old in good health and CMV-seropositive. The chain employs TRBV12-5 and TRBJ1-6; D may be TRBD1 (5 bases). Material: PBMCs. The CDR3 spells CATQGDNSPLHF. The CDR3 nucleotides are TGTGCTACCCAAGGGGATAATTCACCCCTCCACTTT. Full variable domain (remainder filled in from reference TRBV12-5 and TRBJ1-6): DARVTQTPRHKVTEMGQEVTMRCQPILGHNTVFWYRQTMMQGLELLAYFRNRAPLDDSGMPKDRFSAEMPDATLATLKIQPSEPRDSAVYFCATQGDNSPLHFGNGTRLTVT.